This record looks at one TCR beta chain sequence and its context. In germline, CDR1 is SGHVS, CDR2 FQNEAQ. The CDR3 spans 16 residues. The ends were cut back, 2 bases at V and 8 bases at J, with 16 bases in the middle. This entry belongs to a study of siplizumab effects on memory and regulatory T cells. The repertoire was sequenced with immunoSEQ multiplex PCR; TCRdb's copy has only in-frame clones and lacks some. Among about 40,000 clones, roughly 90% were seen once, and the ten largest hold 0.25%. This chain joins TRBV7-8 and TRBJ1-6; a weak D match, TRBD1 (5 bases). The sequenced sample consisted of naive CD4+ T cells sorted from blood. The receptor was derived from a human donor in good health. The CDR3 sequence: CASSLLRGVRHSPLHF. For the CDR3, the DNA is TGTGCCAGCAGCTTACTTCGGGGCGTCCGCCATTCACCCCTCCACTTT.